The entry below describes one TCR beta chain. Its antigen remains unknown. CDR1 and CDR2 (germline): SGHVS, FQNEAQ. V lost 5 bases to trimming and J lost 0 bases, with 11 bases between them. This CDR3 contains 15 residues. The donors were in the roughly 110-subject validation cohort; that cohort was separate from the roughly 660-subject first cohort. The data were taken from a study of cytomegalovirus exposure and HLA in healthy donors. Background on the study: A subsequent analysis reported that the roughly 120 validation repertoires were produced on the same platform that had also been used for the roughly 710 first-cohort repertoires.

The study, taken as a whole, reports: The dataset shows that most TCR sequences were rare, while some public TCRs occurred in many donors. Listed as cytomegalovirus-associated were over 150 TCR beta chains.

Measured with immunoSEQ multiplex PCR; TCRdb has only the in-frame clones, and not every one. The sample contains approximately 270,000 clones, around 91% of which appear only once. The receptor comes from a woman aged 18-30 years in good health and CMV-seronegative. The material sequenced was PBMCs. V is TRBV7-8 and J is TRBJ2-1; TRBD2 is a possible D gene (5 bases). The CDR3 nucleotides read TGTGCCAGCAGCCTGCGGCGGGTCTCCTACAATGAGCAGTTCTTC. Encoded protein: CASSLRRVSYNEQFF.